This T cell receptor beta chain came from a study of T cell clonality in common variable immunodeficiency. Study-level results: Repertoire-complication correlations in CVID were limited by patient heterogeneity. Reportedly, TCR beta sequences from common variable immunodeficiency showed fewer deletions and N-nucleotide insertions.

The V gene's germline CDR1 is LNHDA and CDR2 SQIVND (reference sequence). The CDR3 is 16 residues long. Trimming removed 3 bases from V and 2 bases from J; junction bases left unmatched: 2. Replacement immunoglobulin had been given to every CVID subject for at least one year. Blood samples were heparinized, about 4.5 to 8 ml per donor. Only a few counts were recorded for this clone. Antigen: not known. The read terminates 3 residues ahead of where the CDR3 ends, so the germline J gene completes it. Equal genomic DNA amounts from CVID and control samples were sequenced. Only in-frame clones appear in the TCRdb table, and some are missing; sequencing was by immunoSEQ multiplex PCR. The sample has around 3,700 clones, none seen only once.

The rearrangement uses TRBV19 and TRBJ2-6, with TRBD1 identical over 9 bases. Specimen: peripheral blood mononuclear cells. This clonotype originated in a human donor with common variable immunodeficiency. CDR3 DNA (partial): TGTGCCAGTAGTATGGGACAGGGAGCTGGGGCCAACGTC. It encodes CASSMGQGAGANV. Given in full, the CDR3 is CASSMGQGAGANVLTF.